This T cell receptor beta chain comes out of a study of blood T cells in healthy people across ages. This CDR3 is built from 11 residues. From germline, CDR1 is GTSNPN and CDR2 SVGIG (reference sequence). Trimming removed 3 bases at V and 5 bases at J, with 4 bases between. A second PCR of 7 to 11 cycles used a sample-barcoded 5' primer and a J-beta primer mix. TCRdb analysed the 5' RACE reads with MiXCR anew, one entry per CDR3 protein. The sample includes 650,000 to 900,000 distinct CDR3 sequences, about 62% of them seen just once. The specimen was blood. This clonotype originated in a man younger than 45 in good health. The V and J genes are TRBV30 and TRBJ1-4; the D is unclear. For the CDR3, the DNA is TGTGCCTGGAGCCTCAATGAAAAACTGTTTTTT. Its protein is CAWSLNEKLFF.